This T cell receptor beta chain was observed in a study of CD4 T cells in relation to SARS-CoV-2 and coronaviruses. About the research overall: TCR beta CDR3s were sequenced after 10-day antigen culture of PBMCs.

This CDR3 is 13 amino acids long. This clone was recorded once. Its antigen is not known. At one boundary the junction diverges from the germline segment, which might be a read error. The unexposed donors gave CD4+ T cells in about 2010-2019, prior to COVID-19. Isolation of CD4+ T cells took place after approximately 10 days in culture. Assay used: immunoSEQ multiplex PCR; TCRdb lists only in-frame clones, some missing. Of 25,000 or so clones listed, around 67% were seen once; the top ten hold about a fifth. This TCR was recovered from a human donor in good health. This chain links TRBV12-3 or TRBV12-4 with TRBJ1-6; D gene unclear. The sequenced material came from CD4+ T cells from PBMCs, cultured in vitro. The CDR3 region is CASSPHYDSPLHF. The CDR3 bases are TGTGCCAGCAGTCCCCACTATGATTCACCCCTCCACTTT.